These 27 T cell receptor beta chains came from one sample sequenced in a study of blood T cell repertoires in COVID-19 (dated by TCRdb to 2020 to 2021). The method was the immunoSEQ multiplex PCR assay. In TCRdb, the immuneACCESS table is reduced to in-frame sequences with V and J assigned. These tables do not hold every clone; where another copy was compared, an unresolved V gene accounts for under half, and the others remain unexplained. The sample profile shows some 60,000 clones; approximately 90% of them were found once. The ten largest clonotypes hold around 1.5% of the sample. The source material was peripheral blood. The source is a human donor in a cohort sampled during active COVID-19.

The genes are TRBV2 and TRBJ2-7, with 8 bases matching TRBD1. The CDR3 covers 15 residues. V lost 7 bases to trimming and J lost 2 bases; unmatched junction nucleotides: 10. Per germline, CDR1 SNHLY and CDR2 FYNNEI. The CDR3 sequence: CASNSPRTGTYEQYF. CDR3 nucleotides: TGTGCCAGCAACTCGCCACGGACAGGGACCTACGAGCAGTACTTC.

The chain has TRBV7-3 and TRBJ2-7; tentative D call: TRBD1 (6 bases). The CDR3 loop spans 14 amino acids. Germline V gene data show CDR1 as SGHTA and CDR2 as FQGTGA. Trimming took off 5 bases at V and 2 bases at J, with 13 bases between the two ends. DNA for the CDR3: TGTGCCAGCAGCCCCCAGGCAGGGGCCTACGAGCAGTACTTC. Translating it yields CASSPQAGAYEQYF.

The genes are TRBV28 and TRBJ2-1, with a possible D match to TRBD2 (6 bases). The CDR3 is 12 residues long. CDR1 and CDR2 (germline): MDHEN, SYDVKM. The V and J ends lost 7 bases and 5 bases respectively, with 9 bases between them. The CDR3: CASTSSDNEQFF. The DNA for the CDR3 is TGTGCCAGCACCTCTAGCGACAATGAGCAGTTCTTC.

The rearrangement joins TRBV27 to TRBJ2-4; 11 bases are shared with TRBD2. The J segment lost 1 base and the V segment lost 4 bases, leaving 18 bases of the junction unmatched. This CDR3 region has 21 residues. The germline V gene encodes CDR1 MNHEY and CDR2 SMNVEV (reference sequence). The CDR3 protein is CASSSGPLAGGSVFAKNIQYF. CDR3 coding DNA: TGTGCCAGCAGTTCCGGACCCTTAGCGGGAGGGAGCGTATTTGCCAAAAACATTCAGTACTTC.

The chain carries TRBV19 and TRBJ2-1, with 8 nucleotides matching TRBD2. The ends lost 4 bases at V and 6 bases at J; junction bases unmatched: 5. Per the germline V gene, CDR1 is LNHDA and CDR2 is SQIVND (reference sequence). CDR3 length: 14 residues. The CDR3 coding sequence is TGTGCCAGTAGTACCCAGGCGGGGGGCAATGAGCAGTTCTTC. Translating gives CASSTQAGGNEQFF.

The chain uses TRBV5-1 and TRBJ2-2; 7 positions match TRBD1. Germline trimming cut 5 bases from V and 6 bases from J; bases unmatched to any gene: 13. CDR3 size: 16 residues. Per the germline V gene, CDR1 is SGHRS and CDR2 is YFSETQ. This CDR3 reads CASRPGGQGVSGELFF. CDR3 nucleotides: TGCGCCAGCAGGCCCGGCGGGCAGGGGGTGTCCGGGGAGCTGTTTTTT.

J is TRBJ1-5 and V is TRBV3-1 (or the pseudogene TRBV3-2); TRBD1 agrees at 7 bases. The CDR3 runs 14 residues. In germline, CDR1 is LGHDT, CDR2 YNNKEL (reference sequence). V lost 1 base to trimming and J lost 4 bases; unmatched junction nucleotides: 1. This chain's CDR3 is CASSQGTGNQPQHF. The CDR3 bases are TGTGCCAGCAGCCAAGGGACAGGAAATCAGCCCCAGCATTTT.

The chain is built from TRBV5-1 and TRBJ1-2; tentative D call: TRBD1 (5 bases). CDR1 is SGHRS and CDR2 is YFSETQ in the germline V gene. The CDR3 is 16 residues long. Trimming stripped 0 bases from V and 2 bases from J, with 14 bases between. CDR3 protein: CASSLAFGGTNYGYTF. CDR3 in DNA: TGCGCCAGCAGCTTGGCCTTTGGAGGGACCAACTATGGCTACACCTTC. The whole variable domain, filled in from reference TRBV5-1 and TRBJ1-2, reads KAGVTQTPRYLIKTRGQQVTLSCSPISGHRSVSWYQQTPGQGLQFLFEYFSETQRNKGNFPGRFSGRQFSNSRSEMNVSTLELGDSALYLCASSLAFGGTNYGYTFGSGTRLTVV.

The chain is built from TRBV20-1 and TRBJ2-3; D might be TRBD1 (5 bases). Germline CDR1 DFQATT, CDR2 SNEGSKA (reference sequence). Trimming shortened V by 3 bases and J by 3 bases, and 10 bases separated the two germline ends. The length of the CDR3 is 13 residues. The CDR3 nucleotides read TGCAGTGCTAGTCAGGGAAGTACAGATACGCAGTATTTT. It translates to CSASQGSTDTQYF.

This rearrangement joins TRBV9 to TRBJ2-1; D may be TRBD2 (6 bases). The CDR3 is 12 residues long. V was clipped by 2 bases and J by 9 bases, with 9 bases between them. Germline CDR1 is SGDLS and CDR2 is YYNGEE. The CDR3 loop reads CASSVTSVEQFF. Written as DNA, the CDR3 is TGTGCCAGCAGCGTGACTAGTGTTGAGCAGTTCTTC.

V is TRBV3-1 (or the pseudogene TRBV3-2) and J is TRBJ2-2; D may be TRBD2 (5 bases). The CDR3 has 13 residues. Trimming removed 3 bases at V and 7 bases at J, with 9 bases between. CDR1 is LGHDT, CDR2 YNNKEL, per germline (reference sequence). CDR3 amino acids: CASSHGRGGELFF. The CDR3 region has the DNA TGTGCCAGCAGCCACGGACGGGGCGGGGAGCTGTTTTTT.

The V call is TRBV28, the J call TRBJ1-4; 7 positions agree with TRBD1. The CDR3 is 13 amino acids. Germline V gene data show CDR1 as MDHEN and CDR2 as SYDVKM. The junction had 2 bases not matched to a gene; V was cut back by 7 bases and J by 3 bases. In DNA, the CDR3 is TGTGCCAGCAAAGACAGGGCTAATGAAAAACTGTTTTTT. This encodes CASKDRANEKLFF.

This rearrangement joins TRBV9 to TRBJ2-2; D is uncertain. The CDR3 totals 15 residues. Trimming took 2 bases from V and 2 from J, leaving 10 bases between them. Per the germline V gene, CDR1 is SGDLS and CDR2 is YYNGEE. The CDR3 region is CASSVDMINTGELFF. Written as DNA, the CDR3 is TGTGCCAGCAGCGTTGACATGATAAACACCGGGGAGCTGTTTTTT. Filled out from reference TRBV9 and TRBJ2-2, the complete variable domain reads DSGVTQTPKHLITATGQRVTLRCSPRSGDLSVYWYQQSLDQGLQFLIQYYNGEERAKGNILERFSAQQFPDLHSELNLSSLELGDSALYFCASSVDMINTGELFFGEGSRLTVL.

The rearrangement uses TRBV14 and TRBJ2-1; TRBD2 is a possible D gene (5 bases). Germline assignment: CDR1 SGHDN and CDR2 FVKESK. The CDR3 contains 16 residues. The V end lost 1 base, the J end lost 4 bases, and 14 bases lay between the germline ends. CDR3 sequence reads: CASSQVRGAWYNEQFF. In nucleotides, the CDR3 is TGTGCCAGCAGCCAAGTACGGGGAGCATGGTACAATGAGCAGTTCTTC.

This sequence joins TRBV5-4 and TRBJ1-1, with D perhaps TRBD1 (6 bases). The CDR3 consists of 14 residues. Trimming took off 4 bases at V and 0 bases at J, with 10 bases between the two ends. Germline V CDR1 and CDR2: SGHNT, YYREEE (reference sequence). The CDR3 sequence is CASSQQGMNTEAFF. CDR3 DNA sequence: TGTGCCAGCAGCCAGCAGGGGATGAACACTGAAGCTTTCTTT.

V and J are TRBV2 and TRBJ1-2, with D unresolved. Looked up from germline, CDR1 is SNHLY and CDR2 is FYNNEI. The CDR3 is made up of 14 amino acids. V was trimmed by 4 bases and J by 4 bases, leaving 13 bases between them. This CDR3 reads CASSALPSGYGYTF. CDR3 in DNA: TGTGCCAGCAGTGCCCTTCCTAGTGGCTATGGCTACACCTTC.

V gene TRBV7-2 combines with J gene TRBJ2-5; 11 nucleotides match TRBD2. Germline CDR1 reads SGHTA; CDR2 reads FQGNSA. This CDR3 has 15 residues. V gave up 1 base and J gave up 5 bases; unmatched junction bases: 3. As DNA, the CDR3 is TGTGCCAGCAGCTTAGTAGCGGGAGGGGTGGAGACCCAGTACTTC. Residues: CASSLVAGGVETQYF.

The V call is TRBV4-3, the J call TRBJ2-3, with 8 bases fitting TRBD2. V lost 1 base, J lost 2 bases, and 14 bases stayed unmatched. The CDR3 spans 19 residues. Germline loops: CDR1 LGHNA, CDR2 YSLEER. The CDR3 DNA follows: TGCGCCAGCAGCCAAGGGGCTTCTCTTGTTGGACTAGCCACAGATACGCAGTATTTT. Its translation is CASSQGASLVGLATDTQYF.

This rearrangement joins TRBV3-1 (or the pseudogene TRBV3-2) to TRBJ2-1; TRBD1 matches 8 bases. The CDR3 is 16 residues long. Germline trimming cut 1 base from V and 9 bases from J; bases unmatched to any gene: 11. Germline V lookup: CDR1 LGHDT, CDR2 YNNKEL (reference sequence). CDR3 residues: CASSQGHTGGVVEQFF. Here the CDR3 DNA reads TGTGCCAGCAGCCAAGGCCACACAGGGGGAGTTGTTGAGCAGTTCTTC.

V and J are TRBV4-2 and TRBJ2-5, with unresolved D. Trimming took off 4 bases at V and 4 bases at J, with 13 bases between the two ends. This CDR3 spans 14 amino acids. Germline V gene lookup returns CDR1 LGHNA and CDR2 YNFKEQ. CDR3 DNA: TGTGCCAGCAGCCCCGGAGAATTCGGAGAGACCCAGTACTTC. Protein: CASSPGEFGETQYF.

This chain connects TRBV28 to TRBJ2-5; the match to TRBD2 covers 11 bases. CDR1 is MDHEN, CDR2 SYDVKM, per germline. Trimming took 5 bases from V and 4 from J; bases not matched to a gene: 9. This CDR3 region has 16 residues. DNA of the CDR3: TGTGCCAGCAGTCATAGACTAGCGGGACCTTCAGAGACCCAGTACTTC. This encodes CASSHRLAGPSETQYF. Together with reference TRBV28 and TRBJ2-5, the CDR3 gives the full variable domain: DVKVTQSSRYLVKRTGEKVFLECVQDMDHENMFWYRQDPGLGLRLIYFSYDVKMKEKGDIPEGYSVSREKKERFSLILESASTNQTSMYLCASSHRLAGPSETQYFGPGTRLLVL.

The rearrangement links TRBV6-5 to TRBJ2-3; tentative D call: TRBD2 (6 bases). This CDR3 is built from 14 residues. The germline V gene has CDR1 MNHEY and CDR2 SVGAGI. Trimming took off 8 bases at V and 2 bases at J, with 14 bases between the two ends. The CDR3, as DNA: TGTGCCAGCTGCAACGGGGGTGTCACAGATACGCAGTATTTT. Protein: CASCNGGVTDTQYF.

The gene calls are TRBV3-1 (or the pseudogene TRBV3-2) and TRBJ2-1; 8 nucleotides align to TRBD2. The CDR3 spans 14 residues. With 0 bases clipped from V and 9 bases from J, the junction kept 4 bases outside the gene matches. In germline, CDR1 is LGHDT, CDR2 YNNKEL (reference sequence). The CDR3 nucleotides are TGTGCCAGCAGCCAAGACCGACTAGCGAGTGAGCAGTTCTTC. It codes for CASSQDRLASEQFF.

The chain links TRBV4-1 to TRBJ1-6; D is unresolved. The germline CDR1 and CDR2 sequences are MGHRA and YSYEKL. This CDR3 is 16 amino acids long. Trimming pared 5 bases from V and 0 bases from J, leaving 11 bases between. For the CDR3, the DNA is TGCGCCAGCAGCTTGAACGGGAACTCCTATAATTCACCCCTCCACTTT. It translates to CASSLNGNSYNSPLHF.

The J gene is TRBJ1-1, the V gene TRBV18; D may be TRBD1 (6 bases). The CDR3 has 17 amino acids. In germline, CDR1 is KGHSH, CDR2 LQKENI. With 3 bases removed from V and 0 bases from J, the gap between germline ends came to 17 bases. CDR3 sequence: CASSPPSTGPMNTEAFF. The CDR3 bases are TGTGCCAGCTCACCCCCTTCGACAGGCCCGATGAACACTGAAGCTTTCTTT.

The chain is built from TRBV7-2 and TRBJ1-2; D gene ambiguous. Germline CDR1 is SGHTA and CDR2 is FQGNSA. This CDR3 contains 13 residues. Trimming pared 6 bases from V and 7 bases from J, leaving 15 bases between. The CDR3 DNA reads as TGTGCCAGCAGGCCCCCGGGTTATGGTGGCTACACCTTC. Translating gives CASRPPGYGGYTF. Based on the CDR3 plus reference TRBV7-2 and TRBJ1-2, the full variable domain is GAGVSQSPSNKVTEKGKDVELRCDPISGHTALYWYRQSLGQGLEFLIYFQGNSAPDKSGLPSDRFSAERTGGSVSTLTIQRTQQEDSAVYLCASRPPGYGGYTFGSGTRLTVV.

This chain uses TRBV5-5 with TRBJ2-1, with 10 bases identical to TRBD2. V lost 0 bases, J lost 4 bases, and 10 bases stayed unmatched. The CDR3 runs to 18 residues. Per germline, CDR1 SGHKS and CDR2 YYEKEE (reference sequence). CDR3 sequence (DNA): TGTGCCAGCAGCTTGGTAGTAGCGGGAGGAGTGGGATACAATGAGCAGTTCTTC. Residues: CASSLVVAGGVGYNEQFF.